One sample yielded the 28 T cell receptor beta chains listed below, sequenced in a study of blood T cell repertoires in COVID-19. Data came from immunoSEQ multiplex PCR; TCRdb stores just in-frame clones and leaves some out. The sample holds more than 30,000 clones; roughly 78% are singletons and the top ten take about 15%. Sequencing was carried out using peripheral blood. Every receptor here comes from a woman in her 70s with acute or convalescent COVID-19.

V gene TRBV6-1 combines with J gene TRBJ2-7, with TRBD2 matching over 11 bases. The CDR3 covers 15 residues. The junction had 1 base not matched to a gene; V was cut back by 1 base and J by 2 bases. Germline CDR1 MNHNS, CDR2 SASEGT. DNA of the CDR3: TGTGCCAGCAGTGAAGTTAGCGGGAGGGCCTACGAGCAGTACTTC. Its translation: CASSEVSGRAYEQYF.

The gene calls are TRBV6-5 and TRBJ2-1; 7 bases match TRBD1. V shed 7 bases, J shed 7 bases, and the junction held 13 bases outside the gene matches. This CDR3 is built from 15 residues. The V gene's germline CDR1 is MNHEY and CDR2 SVGAGI. CDR3 sequence reads: CASNLGQARGNEQFF. The CDR3 DNA follows: TGTGCCAGCAACCTAGGACAGGCCAGGGGGAATGAGCAGTTCTTC.

The chain carries TRBV5-1 and TRBJ2-1; D is uncertain. Per the germline V gene, CDR1 is SGHRS and CDR2 is YFSETQ. This CDR3 is 14 amino acids long. With 0 bases removed from V and 8 bases from J, the gap between germline ends came to 12 bases. The CDR3 sequence: CASSLVQLRHEQFF. The CDR3 nucleotides read TGCGCCAGCAGCTTGGTACAGCTAAGGCATGAGCAGTTCTTC.

CDR3 coding DNA: TGTGCCAGCAGCCAACTGGGACTTTTGGGGTCCCTCTCTGGAAACACCATATATTTT. This translates into CASSQLGLLGSLSGNTIYF. This rearrangement joins TRBV16 to TRBJ1-3; weak D call: TRBD1 (5 bases). The germline gives CDR1 KGHSY, CDR2 FQNENV. Between the trimmed V and J ends, which lost 2 bases and 0 bases, there was a span of 20 bases. This CDR3 has 19 amino acids.

The rearrangement uses TRBV7-2 and TRBJ2-1; D gene unclear. There are 14 residues in the CDR3. Trimming cost V 1 base and J 6 bases, with 10 bases left between them. Germline V gives CDR1 SGHTA, CDR2 FQGNSA. The CDR3 sequence is CASSLDYQSNEQFF. For the CDR3, the DNA is TGTGCCAGCAGCTTAGACTATCAGTCCAATGAGCAGTTCTTC.

This clone was seen once. The chain uses TRBV5-1 and TRBJ2-3; D remains unclear. V gave up 3 bases and J gave up 2 bases, with 4 bases separating them. CDR3 length: 12 amino acids. Germline-derived CDR1 and CDR2 are SGHRS and YFSETQ. The CDR3: CASSWATDTQYF. CDR3 sequence (DNA): TGCGCCAGCAGCTGGGCCACAGATACGCAGTATTTT. The whole variable domain, remainder taken from reference TRBV5-1 and TRBJ2-3, is KAGVTQTPRYLIKTRGQQVTLSCSPISGHRSVSWYQQTPGQGLQFLFEYFSETQRNKGNFPGRFSGRQFSNSRSEMNVSTLELGDSALYLCASSWATDTQYFGPGTRLTVL.

The sample holds a few counts of this clone. The chain recombines TRBV4-2 with TRBJ2-3; 9 bases fit TRBD2. The CDR3 is 16 residues long. CDR1 and CDR2 (germline): LGHNA, YNFKEQ. Losses at the gene ends were 1 base for V and 6 bases for J; bases not matched to a gene: 8. In DNA form, the CDR3 reads TGTGCCAGCAGCCAAGGACTAGCGGTGGGGTCGGATACGCAGTATTTT. It translates to CASSQGLAVGSDTQYF.

This clone has just a few counts. This chain joins TRBV18 and TRBJ1-3; D ambiguous. Between the trimmed V and J ends, which lost 6 bases and 4 bases, there was a span of 7 bases. The CDR3 length is 12 residues. Germline V gene data show CDR1 as KGHSH and CDR2 as LQKENI. As DNA, the CDR3 is TGTGCCAGCTCGGAGAAGGGAAACACCATATATTTT. Its translation: CASSEKGNTIYF.

Sample share makes this clone large (0.1 to 1%). CDR3 amino acids: CASSEGPDRIEAFF. CDR3 DNA sequence: TGTGCCAGCAGTGAGGGCCCCGACAGAATTGAAGCTTTCTTT. The J gene is TRBJ1-1, the V gene TRBV6-4; D is possibly TRBD1 (5 bases). CDR3 length: 14 residues. Trimming stripped 3 bases from V and 7 bases from J, with 15 bases between. Per the germline V gene, CDR1 is MRHNA and CDR2 is SNTAGT.

CDR3 loop: CASSRAAGDYEQYF. CDR3 DNA sequence: TGTGCCAGCAGCCGAGCAGCGGGCGACTACGAGCAGTACTTC. J is TRBJ2-7 and V is TRBV7-8; a possible D gene is TRBD2 (6 bases). V lost 5 bases to trimming and J lost 3 bases, with 14 bases between them. In germline, CDR1 is SGHVS, CDR2 FQNEAQ. The CDR3 sequence is 14 residues long.

This rearrangement joins TRBV3-1 (or the pseudogene TRBV3-2) to TRBJ2-7, with 7 bases matching TRBD2. The V and J ends lost 1 base and 6 bases, in that order; junction bases with no gene match: 9. This CDR3 is 15 amino acids long. Germline assignment: CDR1 LGHDT and CDR2 YNNKEL (reference sequence). The CDR3 sequence: CASSQARLATSEQYF. DNA for the CDR3: TGTGCCAGCAGCCAAGCAAGACTAGCTACGTCCGAGCAGTACTTC.

This clone was detected only once. This chain links TRBV19 with TRBJ1-1; D is unclear. V lost 0 bases and J lost 7, with 6 bases in between. Germline V lookup: CDR1 LNHDA, CDR2 SQIVND (reference sequence). This CDR3 spans 12 amino acids. CDR3 sequence reads: CASSIESLEAFF. As DNA, the CDR3 is TGTGCCAGTAGTATAGAATCTCTTGAAGCTTTCTTT.

The gene calls are TRBV6-5 and TRBJ2-7, with D possibly TRBD2 on 5 matching bases. V was pared by 5 bases and J by 4 bases, with 12 bases between. Per the germline V gene, CDR1 is MNHEY and CDR2 is SVGAGI. There are 13 residues in the CDR3. The CDR3 region is CASSPGLFYEQYF. Here the CDR3 DNA reads TGTGCCAGCAGTCCCGGACTCTTTTACGAGCAGTACTTC.

This clone was observed once. The gene calls are TRBV2 and TRBJ2-5, with 8 nucleotides matching TRBD2. CDR3 length: 13 amino acids. Per germline, CDR1 SNHLY and CDR2 FYNNEI. V gave up 8 bases and J gave up 1 base; unmatched junction bases: 3. In DNA form, the CDR3 reads TGTGCCAGCCGACTAGCGCCCCAAGAGACCCAGTACTTC. Amino acids: CASRLAPQETQYF.

This clone was counted a few times. J is TRBJ1-4 and V is TRBV7-2; TRBD1 agrees at 11 bases. V was pared by 4 bases and J by 5 bases, with 12 bases of the junction left unmatched. The CDR3 is made up of 18 amino acids. The germline V gene encodes CDR1 SGHTA and CDR2 FQGNSA. The CDR3 DNA sequence: TGTGCCAGCAGCTCATACCCGATAAGGACAGGGGGCAATGAAAAACTGTTTTTT. It yields the protein CASSSYPIRTGGNEKLFF.

The chain employs TRBV20-1 and TRBJ1-4, with unresolved D. The V end was cut by 4 bases, the J end by 8 bases, with 8 bases between. The CDR3 covers 11 residues. Germline assignment: CDR1 DFQATT and CDR2 SNEGSKA (reference sequence). The CDR3 here is CSAKQQEKLFF. CDR3 sequence (DNA): TGCAGTGCTAAACAGCAAGAAAAACTGTTTTTT.

The rearrangement joins TRBV18 to TRBJ1-3; tentative D call: TRBD1 (5 bases). The germline V gene encodes CDR1 KGHSH and CDR2 LQKENI. The germline V and J ends were trimmed by 3 bases and 7 bases, with 16 bases remaining between them. The CDR3 extends over 15 amino acids. Here the CDR3 reads CASSPQTVAGNTIYF. CDR3 coding DNA: TGTGCCAGCTCACCCCAGACAGTGGCGGGGAACACCATATATTTT.

Judged by abundance, this clone is medium-sized. This chain uses TRBV24-1 with TRBJ2-1; no clear D gene. This CDR3 region has 13 residues. Germline V gene lookup returns CDR1 KGHDR and CDR2 SFDVKD. V was shortened by 0 bases and J by 8 bases, with 7 bases between the two germline ends. The CDR3, as DNA: TGTGCCACCAGTGATTTGGAGGCAGATGAGCAGTTCTTC. This translates into CATSDLEADEQFF.

The chain's CDR3 is CASSLVGLAGSTDTQYF. CDR3 in DNA: TGTGCCAGCAGCTTAGTGGGACTAGCGGGAAGCACAGATACGCAGTATTTT. This rearrangement joins TRBV7-9 to TRBJ2-3; TRBD2 matches at 13 bases. The CDR3 contains 17 residues. V lost 1 base to trimming and J lost 0 bases; unmatched junction nucleotides: 1. Germline values: CDR1 SEHNR, CDR2 FQNEAQ (reference sequence).

On this clone itself: One junction end does not reproduce the germline sequence, and a read error may be involved. The rearrangement joins TRBV5-5 to TRBJ1-1; TRBD1 might be the D (5 bases). The length of the CDR3 is 13 residues. The V gene's germline CDR1 is SGHKS and CDR2 YYEKEE (reference sequence). CDR3 loop: CATSRRDGTEAFF. CDR3 coding DNA: TGTGCCACCAGCCGGAGGGACGGCACTGAAGCTTTCTTT.

The chain recombines TRBV28 with TRBJ2-7; 11 nucleotides align to TRBD2. The CDR3 has 16 residues. The V and J ends lost 10 bases and 6 bases, in that order; junction bases with no gene match: 17. Germline V gene data show CDR1 as MDHEN and CDR2 as SYDVKM. CDR3 loop: CATYPSTSGGRGEQYF. The CDR3 coding sequence is TGTGCCACTTACCCCTCAACTAGCGGGGGACGGGGCGAGCAGTACTTC.

The chain has TRBV11-2 and TRBJ2-5; D possibly corresponds to TRBD2 (6 bases). The V end lost 0 bases, the J end lost 4 bases, and 27 bases lay between the germline ends. The germline gives CDR1 SGHAT, CDR2 FQNNGV. CDR3 length: 20 residues. This CDR3 is CASSLELWAGRRTVVETQYF. CDR3 DNA: TGTGCCAGCAGCTTAGAACTTTGGGCGGGACGGAGAACGGTGGTAGAGACCCAGTACTTC.

The rearrangement joins TRBV28 to TRBJ2-4, with D possibly TRBD2 on 6 matching bases. Trimming stripped 3 bases from V and 5 bases from J, with 8 bases between. The CDR3 has 13 residues. The germline gives CDR1 MDHEN, CDR2 SYDVKM. CDR3 coding DNA: TGTGCCAGCAGTTTGCCGGGAGAAAACATTCAGTACTTC. Translating gives CASSLPGENIQYF.

Comments on this clone: The junction and the germline gene differ at one end; a read error may be behind it. The chain couples TRBV5-8 to TRBJ2-7; D is possibly TRBD1 (6 bases). This CDR3 has 12 residues. CDR1 and CDR2 from the germline V gene are SGHTS and YDEGEE. CDR3 region: CASSVTGTPPHF. The CDR3 coding sequence is TGTGCCAGCAGCGTAACAGGGACCCCCCCGCACTTC.

This clone was found once. The V call is TRBV6-1, the J call TRBJ1-2; 7 bases align to TRBD1. This CDR3 spans 14 amino acids. CDR1 is MNHNS and CDR2 is SASEGT in the germline V gene. Trimming cost V 3 bases and J 4 bases; bases outside gene matches: 5. The CDR3 DNA reads as TGTGCCAGCAGTGACACAGGGGAAGGCTATGGCTACACCTTC. It translates to CASSDTGEGYGYTF.

J is TRBJ1-5 and V is TRBV2, with 8 bases lining up with TRBD1. CDR3 size: 16 residues. The V segment lost 1 base and the J segment 7 bases; nucleotides outside the gene matches: 9. From germline, CDR1 is SNHLY and CDR2 FYNNEI. The CDR3: CASSEERTGIGQPQHF. In nucleotides, the CDR3 is TGTGCCAGCAGTGAAGAAAGGACAGGGATAGGGCAGCCCCAGCATTTT.

The V call is TRBV5-1, the J call TRBJ2-1; TRBD1 might be the D (6 bases). Germline V gives CDR1 SGHRS, CDR2 YFSETQ. The length of the CDR3 is 12 residues. V lost 4 bases to trimming and J lost 10 bases, with 12 bases between them. The CDR3 sequence is CASSQVGTEQFF. CDR3 bases: TGCGCCAGCAGCCAGGTAGGGACAGAGCAGTTCTTC.

This sequence joins TRBV12-5 and TRBJ2-1; a weak D match, TRBD1 (5 bases). This CDR3 contains 17 residues. V lost 6 bases and J lost 0, with 18 bases in between. CDR1 and CDR2 from the germline V gene are LGHNT and FRNRAP. This chain's CDR3 is CASGNRQSTRSYNEQFF. The CDR3 DNA sequence: TGTGCTAGTGGCAACCGACAGTCAACCCGCTCCTACAATGAGCAGTTCTTC.